This entry lists 4 T cell receptor beta chains sequenced from one sample in a study of T cells in Graves' hyperthyroidism and ophthalmopathy (dated by TCRdb to about 2019). Libraries came from multiplex PCR. These reads were obtained on an Illumina HiSeq 2000. The TCR beta CDR3 regions were amplified from the RNA transcripts. A first-round RT-PCR of the TCR CDR3 used the HTBI primer set with the Qiagen OneStep RT-PCR kit. The raw public data were reprocessed by TCRdb itself: fastp quality trimming at Q25, MiXCR clonotype calling, in-frame beta chains only. Here each entry gathers all rows of one CDR3 protein and keeps the most common genes and DNA. The sample table records fewer than 800,000 distinct CDR3 sequences; less than 20% of these occur just once. The ten largest account for under 8.5% of the sample. Source material: blood. Receptors were obtained from a man younger than 35 with Graves' hyperthyroidism.

This clonotype was seen only a few times. This sequence joins TRBV14 and TRBJ1-3; no clear D. Germline CDR1 SGHDN, CDR2 FVKESK. Trimming stripped 4 bases from V and 13 bases from J, with 23 bases between. The CDR3 spans 15 residues. In DNA form, the CDR3 reads TGTGCCAGCAGCCCAGACCCTCCACCGGGCTTCTCGATATATTTT. Protein sequence: CASSPDPPPGFSIYF.

This clonotype occurred many times. The chain carries TRBV30 and TRBJ1-2; no clear D gene. Germline V CDR1 and CDR2: GTSNPN, SVGIG (reference sequence). CDR3 length: 13 residues. Trimming left V 2 bases short and J 0 bases short, with 7 bases between. CDR3: CAWSRQPNYGYTF. The DNA of the CDR3 is TGTGCCTGGAGTAGGCAGCCTAACTATGGCTACACCTTC.

The rearrangement uses TRBV27 and TRBJ1-6; 7 bases agree with TRBD1. This CDR3 has 17 residues. The germline V gene encodes CDR1 MNHEY and CDR2 SMNVEV (reference sequence). Trimming at V came to 5 bases and at J to 2 bases, leaving 9 bases not matched to a gene. CDR3 DNA: TGTGCCAGCAGTCATAGGGGACAGACCACCTATAATTCACCCCTCCACTTT. Translated: CASSHRGQTTYNSPLHF.

This clonotype was recorded many times. The CDR3, as DNA: TGTGCCAGCAGCTTCGACAGGGTCTCCTACGAGCAGTACTTC. The encoded protein is CASSFDRVSYEQYF. V usage is TRBV7-9 and J usage is TRBJ2-7; 7 positions agree with TRBD1. J gave up 0 bases and V 3 bases, and 2 bases lay outside the gene matches. The CDR3 runs 14 residues. The V gene's germline CDR1 is SEHNR and CDR2 FQNEAQ (reference sequence).